These 10 T cell receptor beta chains came from one sample sequenced in a study of blood T cell repertoires in COVID-19. Clones were read by immunoSEQ multiplex PCR, and TCRdb kept only the in-frame ones, dropping some. The data show 160,000 or so clones, 82% seen once. The material sequenced was PBMCs or T cells enriched from blood (not recorded which). These receptors were obtained from a man aged 55 to 70 who had recovered from COVID-19.

The chain links TRBV5-4 to TRBJ2-7; a weak D match, TRBD1 (5 bases). The germline CDR1 and CDR2 sequences are SGHNT and YYREEE (reference sequence). The CDR3 has 14 residues. V shed 1 base and J shed 2 bases, with 10 bases lying between them. CDR3 region: CASSLLDNTYEQYF. For the CDR3, the DNA is TGTGCCAGCAGCTTGTTGGACAACACCTACGAGCAGTACTTC.

The rearrangement links TRBV27 to TRBJ1-1; 8 nucleotides match TRBD1. The CDR3 runs 16 residues. In germline, CDR1 is MNHEY, CDR2 SMNVEV (reference sequence). V lost 7 bases and J lost 0; bases outside the gene matches: 10. CDR3 amino acids: CASIHTGGGMNTEAFF. The DNA of the CDR3 is TGTGCCAGCATTCACACAGGGGGTGGGATGAACACTGAAGCTTTCTTT.

Here the CDR3 DNA reads TGTGCCAGCAGCCAAAACAGGGGGGACGGCTACACCTTC. Translation gives CASSQNRGDGYTF. The gene calls are TRBV14 and TRBJ1-2, with 8 bases that match TRBD1. Germline V gene sequence: CDR1 SGHDN, CDR2 FVKESK. This CDR3 is 13 amino acids long. J was trimmed by 8 bases and V by 2 bases; bases with no gene match: 4.

V gene TRBV25-1 combines with J gene TRBJ2-2, with D perhaps matching TRBD2 (7 bases). Germline CDR1 is MGHDK and CDR2 is SYGVNS. The CDR3 is 12 amino acids. V was trimmed by 8 bases and J by 7 bases, leaving 11 bases between them. CDR3 in DNA: TGTGCCAGCCGGCGGGGGCGCGGGGAGCTGTTTTTT. Encoded protein: CASRRGRGELFF. The variable domain in full, with the rest retrieved from reference TRBV25-1 and TRBJ2-2, is EADIYQTPRYLVIGTGKKITLECSQTMGHDKMYWYQQDPGMELHLIHYSYGVNSTEKGDLSSESTVSRIRTEHFPLTLESARPSHTSQYLCASRRGRGELFFGEGSRLTVL.

This chain joins TRBV2 and TRBJ1-2; the D gene is possibly TRBD1 (6 bases). The CDR3 extends over 15 amino acids. Germline loops: CDR1 SNHLY, CDR2 FYNNEI. The V end was cut by 2 bases, the J end by 4 bases, with 14 bases between. DNA of the CDR3: TGTGCCAGCAGTGAAACGGGGGGCCGTGGCTATGGCTACACCTTC. Translated, it gives CASSETGGRGYGYTF.

This clone showed up just a few times. The gene calls are TRBV12-5 and TRBJ1-5, with D possibly TRBD1 on 5 matching bases. The length of the CDR3 is 15 residues. The V and J ends lost 1 base and 7 bases respectively, with 14 bases between them. CDR1 and CDR2 (germline): LGHNT, FRNRAP. CDR3 region: CASGLAPAGTQPQHF. The CDR3 bases are TGTGCTAGTGGTTTGGCCCCGGCGGGGACCCAGCCCCAGCATTTT.

This clone was recorded once. The rearrangement uses TRBV5-4 and TRBJ2-3; 8 nucleotides agree with TRBD2. The V gene end was trimmed by 3 bases and the J gene end by 0 bases; junction bases not matched to a gene: 3. Germline-derived CDR1 and CDR2 are SGHNT and YYREEE (reference sequence). The CDR3 loop spans 15 amino acids. In DNA form, the CDR3 reads TGTGCCAGCAGCTGGGCTAGCGGGAGCACAGATACGCAGTATTTT. Translating it yields CASSWASGSTDTQYF.

The rearrangement uses TRBV30 and TRBJ2-7; 9 bases fit TRBD2. The CDR3 runs to 13 residues. Germline V gene data show CDR1 as GTSNPN and CDR2 as SVGIG (reference sequence). V lost 4 bases to trimming and J lost 3 bases; unmatched junction nucleotides: 4. The CDR3 loop is CAWNPSGDYEQYF. CDR3 DNA: TGTGCCTGGAATCCTAGCGGGGACTACGAGCAGTACTTC.

This sequence joins TRBV28 and TRBJ1-1; weak D call: TRBD1 (6 bases). Germline CDR1 is MDHEN and CDR2 is SYDVKM. With 2 bases removed from V and 4 bases from J, the gap between germline ends came to 14 bases. The CDR3 contains 15 residues. CDR3 coding DNA: TGTGCCAGCAGTTTAACCAGGGGTTTACCCACTGAAGCTTTCTTT. The encoded protein is CASSLTRGLPTEAFF.

V usage is TRBV10-2 and J usage is TRBJ1-1, with TRBD1 matching 9 bases. J was trimmed by 0 bases and V by 0 bases; bases with no gene match: 5. The CDR3 is 17 amino acids. The germline V gene encodes CDR1 WSHSY and CDR2 SAAADI. The CDR3 loop reads CASSESWTGELNTEAFF. The CDR3 coding sequence is TGCGCCAGCAGTGAGTCGTGGACAGGGGAACTGAACACTGAAGCTTTCTTT.